A single sample gave rise to the 21 T cell receptor beta chains below, sequenced in a study of identical twins. Using its own MiXCR run on the 5' RACE reads, TCRdb lists one record per CDR3 protein. The data show about 700,000 distinct CDR3 sequences, with 8.5% to 9% seen just once and around 0.98% held by the top ten. The sample was also reused in another study, on yellow fever vaccine responses in identical twins.

The sequencing sample was made of PBMCs. The receptors originated from a woman aged 18-29 years in good health.

The rearrangement uses TRBV12-3 or TRBV12-4 and TRBJ1-2; D gene unclear. This CDR3 spans 13 amino acids. The V end was cut by 1 base, the J end by 3 bases, with 6 bases between. The CDR3: CASSLERDYGYTF. In DNA form, the CDR3 reads TGTGCCAGCAGTTTAGAGAGAGACTATGGCTACACCTTC.

This clonotype has a handful of counts. The chain has TRBV30 and TRBJ2-2; perhaps TRBD2 as D (5 bases). The germline V and J ends were trimmed by 1 base and 4 bases, with 7 bases remaining between them. In germline, CDR1 is GTSNPN, CDR2 SVGIG (reference sequence). CDR3 size: 13 residues. Here the CDR3 reads CAWSEDSTGELFF. CDR3 nucleotide sequence: TGTGCCTGGAGTGAGGACTCCACCGGGGAGCTGTTTTTT.

This clonotype was found many times. The V call is TRBV5-1, the J call TRBJ2-3; 7 nucleotides agree with TRBD2. Losses at the gene ends were 3 bases for V and 6 bases for J; bases not matched to a gene: 10. Looked up from germline, CDR1 is SGHRS and CDR2 is YFSETQ. The CDR3 has 15 residues. This CDR3 reads CASSSAGVRSDTQYF. The DNA of the CDR3 is TGCGCCAGCAGCTCCGCGGGGGTTCGCTCGGATACGCAGTATTTT.

V is TRBV29-1 and J is TRBJ2-1; 9 positions match TRBD2. Germline-derived CDR1 and CDR2 are SQVTM and ANQGSEA. The CDR3 contains 14 residues. V trimming: 7 bases; J trimming: 2 bases; junction bases outside the gene matches: 6. DNA for the CDR3: TGCAGCGGTCTAGCGGGAAAGGCCTACAATGAGCAGTTCTTC. It is translated as CSGLAGKAYNEQFF.

This clonotype turned up a few times. The V and J genes are TRBV4-2 and TRBJ2-1; 14 nucleotides match TRBD2. CDR1 is LGHNA, CDR2 YNFKEQ, per germline. The CDR3 spans 16 residues. V lost 2 bases to trimming and J lost 10 bases; unmatched junction nucleotides: 7. CDR3 amino acids: CASSQRGLAGGDEQFF. CDR3 in DNA: TGTGCCAGCAGCCAACGAGGACTAGCGGGAGGAGACGAGCAGTTCTTC.

V gene TRBV27 combines with J gene TRBJ2-7, with 9 bases that match TRBD1. The junction had 16 bases not matched to a gene; V was cut back by 7 bases and J by 3 bases. Germline V CDR1 and CDR2: MNHEY, SMNVEV (reference sequence). This CDR3 spans 17 amino acids. The CDR3 DNA follows: TGTGCCAGCAAAACGGGCCCAGGGACAGGGTTTGGCTACGAGCAGTACTTC. This codes for CASKTGPGTGFGYEQYF.

This clonotype was seen more than once but under ten times. This chain links TRBV12-3 or TRBV12-4 with TRBJ2-3; TRBD1 matches 8 bases. CDR3 length: 17 amino acids. Germline trimming cut 6 bases from V and 2 bases from J; bases unmatched to any gene: 13. This chain's CDR3 is CASRLRGQGMFTDTQYF. The CDR3 DNA reads TGTGCCAGCAGGCTTAGAGGACAGGGAATGTTCACAGATACGCAGTATTTT.

This clonotype was found a few times. CDR3 sequence: CASSSVPGYGAVGTEAFF. The CDR3 coding sequence is TGTGCCAGCAGCTCCGTTCCTGGCTACGGGGCGGTTGGCACTGAAGCTTTCTTT. The genes are TRBV27 and TRBJ1-1, with D perhaps TRBD1 (5 bases). The V gene's germline CDR1 is MNHEY and CDR2 SMNVEV (reference sequence). The germline V and J ends were trimmed by 6 bases and 4 bases, with 27 bases remaining between them. This CDR3 has 18 residues.

This clonotype appeared once. V is TRBV29-1 and J is TRBJ2-2; 7 bases line up with TRBD1. V lost 2 bases, J lost 6 bases, and 6 bases stayed unmatched. Germline V gene sequence: CDR1 SQVTM, CDR2 ANQGSEA. The CDR3 length is 14 residues. The DNA of the CDR3 is TGCAGCGTTGAAACTCCGCAGGGGGCCGGGGAGCTGTTTTTT. This gives the protein CSVETPQGAGELFF.

This clonotype appeared a few times. The J gene is TRBJ2-5, the V gene TRBV6-2 or TRBV6-3; D perhaps matches TRBD2 (6 bases). V was cut by 5 bases and J by 3 bases, with 13 bases left in between. The CDR3 has 14 amino acids. Germline V gene sequence: CDR1 MNHEY, CDR2 SVGEGT. As DNA, the CDR3 is TGTGCCAGCAGTCCGGGACTGGGGAAAGAGACCCAGTACTTC. This translates into CASSPGLGKETQYF.

This clonotype was seen a few times. The genes are TRBV7-8 and TRBJ2-7; 7 bases align to TRBD1. V shed 5 bases, J shed 6 bases, and the junction held 7 bases outside the gene matches. CDR3 length equals 13 residues. Germline V gene data show CDR1 as SGHVS and CDR2 as FQNEAQ. CDR3: CASSATGAAEQYF. The CDR3 DNA sequence: TGTGCCAGCAGCGCAACAGGGGCGGCCGAGCAGTACTTC.

J is TRBJ1-2 and V is TRBV7-9, with D possibly matching TRBD1 (5 bases). This CDR3 comprises 14 residues. The V gene's germline CDR1 is SEHNR and CDR2 FQNEAQ (reference sequence). The ends were cut back, 5 bases at V and 4 bases at J, with 14 bases in the middle. The CDR3 loop reads CASSIETAPYGYTF. The CDR3 coding sequence is TGTGCCAGCAGCATTGAGACAGCCCCCTATGGCTACACCTTC.

V gene TRBV11-2 combines with J gene TRBJ2-1; D is ambiguous. V dropped 5 bases and J dropped 8 bases, with 19 bases sitting between them. The germline CDR1 and CDR2 sequences are SGHAT and FQNNGV. The CDR3 length is 15 residues. For the CDR3, the DNA is TGTGCCAGCAGCCCCCGCGGACGCCCGTCCGATGAGCAGTTCTTC. It translates to CASSPRGRPSDEQFF. Together with reference TRBV11-2 and TRBJ2-1, the CDR3 gives the full variable domain: EAGVAQSPRYKIIEKRQSVAFWCNPISGHATLYWYQQILGQGPKLLIQFQNNGVVDDSQLPKDRFSAERLKGVDSTLKIQPAKLEDSAVYLCASSPRGRPSDEQFFGPGTRLTVL.

There are a few counts of this clonotype. V is TRBV5-1 and J is TRBJ2-7; 9 bases match TRBD1. This CDR3 region has 16 residues. The V gene's germline CDR1 is SGHRS and CDR2 YFSETQ. J lost 5 bases, V lost 0 bases, and 9 bases had no gene match. This CDR3 reads CASSLEGPQGADEQYF. The CDR3 region has the DNA TGCGCCAGCAGCTTGGAGGGTCCACAGGGGGCGGACGAGCAGTACTTC.

V usage is TRBV6-2 or TRBV6-3 and J usage is TRBJ2-3, with D possibly being TRBD2 (5 bases). Germline V gene sequence: CDR1 MNHEY, CDR2 SVGEGT. Trimming removed 2 bases at V and 2 bases at J, with 11 bases between. The CDR3 sequence is 15 residues long. In DNA form, the CDR3 reads TGTGCCAGCAGTTACAGAGCGGAGGTCACAGATACGCAGTATTTT. It is translated as CASSYRAEVTDTQYF.

A few counts support this clonotype. The J gene is TRBJ2-1, the V gene TRBV2, with 9 bases lining up with TRBD2. V gave up 4 bases and J gave up 7 bases; unmatched junction bases: 8. The CDR3 is 15 amino acids. Germline V gives CDR1 SNHLY, CDR2 FYNNEI. CDR3 coding DNA: TGTGCCAGCAGTGCTAGCGGGAATAAGGTTAATGAGCAGTTCTTC. Translating it yields CASSASGNKVNEQFF.

About this clonotype: One end of the junction varies from germline; a read error may be responsible. This chain connects TRBV7-9 to TRBJ2-1; 14 bases are a match to TRBD2. Germline V gene data show CDR1 as SEHNR and CDR2 as FQNEAQ (reference sequence). This CDR3 has 17 residues. The CDR3 nucleotides are TGTGCCAGCAGCCCTCCCCCAGGGACTAGCGGGAGCAATGAGCGGTTCTTC. It yields the protein CASSPPPGTSGSNERFF.

This clonotype was counted many times. The gene calls are TRBV28 and TRBJ2-3, with D unclear. There are 13 residues in the CDR3. The germline V gene encodes CDR1 MDHEN and CDR2 SYDVKM. Trimming took off 3 bases at V and 0 bases at J, with 4 bases between the two ends. The CDR3 DNA reads TGTGCCAGCAGTTTCCTTAGCACAGATACGCAGTATTTT. This sequence encodes CASSFLSTDTQYF.

This clonotype has only a few counts. V is TRBV20-1 and J is TRBJ2-2; TRBD2 matches 13 bases. This CDR3 is 14 amino acids long. The V and J ends lost 6 bases and 6 bases, in that order; junction bases with no gene match: 4. Germline V gene sequence: CDR1 DFQATT, CDR2 SNEGSKA (reference sequence). CDR3 in DNA: TGCAGTGCCAGACTAGCGGGGGGCGCCGGGGAGCTGTTTTTT. As protein: CSARLAGGAGELFF.

In this sample, this clonotype turned up a few times. V usage is TRBV12-3 or TRBV12-4 and J usage is TRBJ2-1, with TRBD2 matching 8 bases. V gave up 8 bases and J gave up 5 bases; unmatched junction bases: 11. The length of the CDR3 is 15 residues. The CDR3 here is CASCPGTSLDNEQFF. The CDR3 DNA sequence: TGTGCCAGCTGCCCCGGGACTAGTTTGGACAATGAGCAGTTCTTC.

This clonotype was picked up many times. The chain uses TRBV10-2 and TRBJ2-5, with 16 positions matching TRBD2. This CDR3 is 18 amino acids long. The germline V gene has CDR1 WSHSY and CDR2 SAAADI. With 7 bases clipped from V and 2 bases from J, the junction kept 10 bases outside the gene matches. CDR3 DNA sequence: TGCGCCAGCAAAGACTCGGGACTAGCGGGGGGGTATCAAGAGACCCAGTACTTC. It encodes CASKDSGLAGGYQETQYF.